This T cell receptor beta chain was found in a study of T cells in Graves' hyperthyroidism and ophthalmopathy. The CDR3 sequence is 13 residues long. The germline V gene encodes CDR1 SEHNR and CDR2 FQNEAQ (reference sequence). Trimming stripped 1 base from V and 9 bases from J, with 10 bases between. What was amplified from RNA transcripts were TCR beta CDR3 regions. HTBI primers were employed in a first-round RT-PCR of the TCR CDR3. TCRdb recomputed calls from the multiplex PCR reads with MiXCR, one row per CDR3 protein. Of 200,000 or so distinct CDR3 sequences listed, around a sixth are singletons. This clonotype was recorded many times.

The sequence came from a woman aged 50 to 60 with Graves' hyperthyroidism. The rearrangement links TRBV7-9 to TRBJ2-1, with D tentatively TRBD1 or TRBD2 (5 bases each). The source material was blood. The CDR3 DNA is TGTGCCAGCAGCTTAGTCGCAGGGAGTGAGCAGTTCTTC. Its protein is CASSLVAGSEQFF.